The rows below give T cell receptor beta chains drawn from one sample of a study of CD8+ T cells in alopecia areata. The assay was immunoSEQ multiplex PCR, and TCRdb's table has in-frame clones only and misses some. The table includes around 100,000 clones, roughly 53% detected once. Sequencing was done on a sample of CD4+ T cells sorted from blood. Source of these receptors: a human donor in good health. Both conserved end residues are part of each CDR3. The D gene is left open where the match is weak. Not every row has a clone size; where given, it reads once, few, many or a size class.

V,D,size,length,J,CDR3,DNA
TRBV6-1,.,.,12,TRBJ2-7,CASTDSPYEQYF,TGTGCCAGCACGGACAGCCCTTACGAGCAGTACTTC
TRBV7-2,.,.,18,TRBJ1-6,CASSLPGQQPTRNSPLHF,TGTGCCAGCAGCTTACCCGGACAGCAACCGACCAGAAATTCACCCCTCCACTTT
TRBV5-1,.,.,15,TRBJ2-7,CASSDDSGLVGEQYF,TGCGCCAGCAGCGATGACAGCGGGCTGGTGGGCGAGCAGTACTTC
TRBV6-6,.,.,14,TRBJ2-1,CASSYRLVDNEQFF,TGTGCCAGCAGTTACAGGCTAGTCGACAATGAGCAGTTCTTC
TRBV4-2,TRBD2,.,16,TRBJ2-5,CATSVSSGGAEETQYF,TGTGCCACCAGTGTCTCTAGCGGGGGGGCCGAAGAGACCCAGTACTTC
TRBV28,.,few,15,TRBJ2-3,CASKRGTTSTDTQYF,TGTGCCAGCAAGAGGGGAACTACTAGCACAGATACGCAGTATTTT
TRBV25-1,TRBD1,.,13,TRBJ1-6,CASRGQNNSPLHF,TGTGCCAGCCGGGGACAGAACAATTCACCCCTCCACTTT
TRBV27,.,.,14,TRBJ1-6,CASSLRVGNSPLHF,TGTGCCAGCAGTTTAAGAGTGGGGAATTCACCCCTCCACTTT
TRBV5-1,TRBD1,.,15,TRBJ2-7,CASSFRDRDRDEQYF,TGCGCCAGCAGCTTCCGGGACAGGGATCGCGACGAGCAGTACTTC
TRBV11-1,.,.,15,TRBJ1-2,CASSPTGGPNYGYTF,TGTGCCAGCAGCCCTACGGGGGGGCCTAACTATGGCTACACCTTC
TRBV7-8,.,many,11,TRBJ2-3,CASSWSDTQYF,TGTGCCAGCAGCTGGTCAGATACGCAGTATTTT
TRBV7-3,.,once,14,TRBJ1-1,CASSLSHLNTEAFF,TGTGCCAGCAGCTTAAGCCACCTGAACACTGAAGCTTTCTTT
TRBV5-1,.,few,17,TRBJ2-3,CASSLAIGDPSTDTQYF,TGCGCCAGCAGCTTGGCCATCGGGGATCCTAGCACAGATACGCAGTATTTT
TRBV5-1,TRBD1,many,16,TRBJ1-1,CASSLGDRRTNTEAFF,TGCGCCAGCAGCTTGGGGGACAGGCGCACGAACACTGAAGCTTTCTTT
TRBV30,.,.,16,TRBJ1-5,CAWSGRPGQSNQPQHF,TGTGCCTGGAGTGGTCGGCCCGGACAGTCCAATCAGCCCCAGCATTTT
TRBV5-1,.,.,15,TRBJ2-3,CASSPRDVRTDTQYF,TGCGCCAGCAGCCCCCGGGACGTACGCACAGATACGCAGTATTTT
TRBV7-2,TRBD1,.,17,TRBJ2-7,CASSLLPGTGGAYEQYF,TGTGCCAGCAGCTTACTCCCCGGGACAGGGGGCGCCTACGAGCAGTACTTC
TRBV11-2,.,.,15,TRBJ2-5,CASSLHPAGGETQYF,TGTGCCAGCAGCTTACACCCAGCCGGGGGTGAGACCCAGTACTTC
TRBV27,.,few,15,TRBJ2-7,CASSRSRVNRDEQYF,TGTGCCAGCAGTCGGAGCCGGGTGAACAGGGACGAGCAGTACTTC
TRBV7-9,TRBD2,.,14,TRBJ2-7,CASSPGGVPNEQYF,TGTGCCAGCAGCCCGGGGGGAGTCCCTAATGAGCAGTACTTC
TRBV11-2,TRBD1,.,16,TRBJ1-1,CASSLLAGQGKNEAFF,TGTGCCAGCAGCTTATTAGCCGGACAGGGGAAAAACGAAGCTTTCTTT
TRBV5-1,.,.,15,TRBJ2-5,CASSSFGTNEETQYF,TGCGCCAGCAGCTCTTTCGGGACAAACGAAGAGACCCAGTACTTC
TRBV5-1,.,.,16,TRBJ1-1,CASSSRTGRVTTEAFF,TGCGCCAGCAGCTCCCGGACGGGTCGAGTGACCACTGAAGCTTTCTTT
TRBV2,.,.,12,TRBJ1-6,CASSAVYSPLHF,TGTGCCAGCAGTGCAGTCTATTCACCCCTCCACTTT
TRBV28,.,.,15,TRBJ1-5,CASTTVGLGDQPQHF,TGTGCCAGCACCACTGTTGGATTGGGCGACCAGCCCCAGCATTTT
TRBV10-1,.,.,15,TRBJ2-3,CASSEQGRSTDTQYF,TGCGCCAGCAGTGAACAAGGGAGAAGCACAGATACGCAGTATTTT
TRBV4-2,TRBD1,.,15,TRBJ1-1,CASSPMDRGRTEAFF,TGTGCCAGCAGCCCTATGGACAGGGGTCGAACTGAAGCTTTCTTT
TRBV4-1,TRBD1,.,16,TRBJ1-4,CASSRSGPDREAKLFF,TGCGCCAGCAGCCGGTCGGGGCCGGACAGGGAGGCTAAACTGTTTTTT
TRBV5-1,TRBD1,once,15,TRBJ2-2,CASSAGTGGTGELFF,TGCGCCAGCAGCGCCGGGACAGGGGGTACCGGGGAGCTGTTTTTT
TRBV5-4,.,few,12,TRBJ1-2,CASSEADYGYTF,TGTGCCAGCAGCGAGGCAGACTATGGCTACACCTTC
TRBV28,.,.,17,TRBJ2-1,CASSLNGGPLDYNEQFF,TGTGCCAGCAGTTTAAATGGGGGCCCACTAGACTACAATGAGCAGTTCTTC
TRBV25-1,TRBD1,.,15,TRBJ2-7,CASSEGDRGLGEQYF,TGTGCCAGCAGTGAAGGCGACAGGGGTTTAGGCGAGCAGTACTTC
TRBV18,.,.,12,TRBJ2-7,CASSSTGYEQYF,TGTGCCAGCTCTTCGACAGGCTACGAGCAGTACTTC
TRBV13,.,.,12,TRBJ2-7,CASSLRSYEQYF,TGTGCCAGCAGCTTGAGAAGTTACGAGCAGTACTTC
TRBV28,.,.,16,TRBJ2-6,CASRRWGDSGANVLTF,TGTGCCAGCAGGCGCTGGGGAGATTCTGGGGCCAACGTCCTGACTTTC
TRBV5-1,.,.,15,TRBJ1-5,CASSLTGSGNQPQHF,TGCGCCAGCAGCCTTACAGGGTCAGGGAATCAGCCCCAGCATTTT
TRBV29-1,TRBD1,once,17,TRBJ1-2,CSVEGQDRGLANYGYTF,TGCAGCGTTGAAGGGCAGGACAGGGGACTAGCTAACTATGGCTACACCTTC
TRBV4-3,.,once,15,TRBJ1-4,CASSQNGLANEKLFF,TGCGCCAGCAGCCAAAATGGATTGGCAAATGAAAAACTGTTTTTT
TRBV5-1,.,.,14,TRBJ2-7,CASSLQGESYEQYF,TGCGCCAGCAGCTTGCAAGGCGAGTCCTACGAGCAGTACTTC
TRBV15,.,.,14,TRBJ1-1,CATSRKGQSTEAFF,TGTGCCACCAGCAGAAAGGGGCAATCAACTGAAGCTTTCTTT
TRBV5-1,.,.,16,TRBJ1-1,CASSPQGGGLPTEAFF,TGCGCCAGCAGCCCCCAGGGTGGGGGCCTGCCCACTGAAGCTTTCTTT
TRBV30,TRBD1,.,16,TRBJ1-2,CAWQPYQQGFGYGYTF,TGTGCCTGGCAACCTTACCAACAGGGGTTCGGCTATGGCTACACCTTC
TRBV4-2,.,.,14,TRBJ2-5,CASSHGHDQETQYF,TGTGCCAGCAGCCACGGACACGACCAAGAGACCCAGTACTTC
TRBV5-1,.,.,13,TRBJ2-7,CASSTIHSYEQYF,TGCGCCAGCAGCACAATACACTCCTACGAGCAGTACTTC
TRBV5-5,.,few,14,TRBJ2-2,CASSLAGTTGELFF,TGTGCCAGCAGCTTAGCGGGTACCACCGGGGAGCTGTTTTTT
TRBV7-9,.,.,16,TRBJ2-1,CASSLASTSIDNEQFF,TGTGCCAGCAGCTTAGCCTCTACCAGTATCGACAATGAGCAGTTCTTC
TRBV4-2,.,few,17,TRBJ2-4,CASSQDLGDLAKNIQYF,TGTGCCAGCAGCCAAGATCTTGGAGACTTAGCCAAAAACATTCAGTACTTC
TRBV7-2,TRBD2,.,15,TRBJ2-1,CASSLAGTRHNEQFF,TGTGCCAGCAGCTTAGCCGGGACTAGACACAATGAGCAGTTCTTC
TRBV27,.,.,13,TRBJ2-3,CASSGLITDTQYF,TGTGCCAGCAGTGGACTGATCACAGATACGCAGTATTTT
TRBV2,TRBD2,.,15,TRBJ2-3,CAIPWTSGNTDTQYF,TGTGCCATTCCGTGGACTAGCGGGAACACAGATACGCAGTATTTT
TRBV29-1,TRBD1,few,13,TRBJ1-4,CSVLDRVGEKLFF,TGCAGCGTTCTGGACAGGGTTGGAGAAAAACTGTTTTTT
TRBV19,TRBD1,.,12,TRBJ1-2,CASQGQGSGYTF,TGTGCCAGCCAGGGACAGGGGAGCGGCTACACCTTC
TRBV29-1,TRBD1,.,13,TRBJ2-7,CSVLQGAGNEQYF,TGCAGCGTTCTACAGGGGGCAGGGAACGAGCAGTACTTC
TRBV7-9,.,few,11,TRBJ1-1,CASSLATEAFF,TGTGCCAGCAGCCTTGCCACTGAAGCTTTCTTT
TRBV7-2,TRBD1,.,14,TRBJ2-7,CASSTDRGYYEQYF,TGTGCCAGCAGCACGGACAGGGGGTACTACGAGCAGTACTTC